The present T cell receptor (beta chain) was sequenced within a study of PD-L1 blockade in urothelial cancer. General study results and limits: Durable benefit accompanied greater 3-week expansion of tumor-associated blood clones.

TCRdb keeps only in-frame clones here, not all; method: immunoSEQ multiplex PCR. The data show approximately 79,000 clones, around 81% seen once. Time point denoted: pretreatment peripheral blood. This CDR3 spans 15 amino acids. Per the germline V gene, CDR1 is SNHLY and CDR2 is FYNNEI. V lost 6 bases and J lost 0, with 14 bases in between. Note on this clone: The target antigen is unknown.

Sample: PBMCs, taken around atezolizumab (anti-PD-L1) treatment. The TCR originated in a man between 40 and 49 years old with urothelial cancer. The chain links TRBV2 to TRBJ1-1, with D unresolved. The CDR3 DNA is TGTGCCAGCAGGCGGGCAGAGACTATGAACACTGAAGCTTTCTTT. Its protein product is CASRRAETMNTEAFF. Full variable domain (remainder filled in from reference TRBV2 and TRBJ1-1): EPEVTQTPSHQVTQMGQEVILRCVPISNHLYFYWYRQILGQKVEFLVSFYNNEISEKSEIFDDQFSVERPDGSNFTLKIRSTKLEDSAMYFCASRRAETMNTEAFFGQGTRLTVV.